This T cell receptor beta chain was recovered during a study of low-dose radiotherapy and immunotherapy resistance in tumors. Study-wide context: Treatment of Cohort 2 consisted of 1 Gy per fraction every two weeks, amounting to 13 Gy over 26 weeks. Both drugs were delivered intravenously to patients (nivolumab 240 mg every two weeks and ipilimumab 1 mg/kg every six weeks).

CDR1 MNHEY and CDR2 SMNVEV come from the germline V gene (reference sequence). The germline V and J ends were trimmed by 4 bases and 3 bases, with 19 bases remaining between them. The CDR3 extends over 17 amino acids. First-strand cDNA used TRAV- and TRBV-specific primers, covering alpha and beta chains. A roughly 20-cycle PCR with a constant-region primer and V-primer adapter amplified TCRs. TCRdb ran MiXCR on the reads and lists one entry per CDR3 protein. In the table there are approximately 84,000 distinct CDR3 sequences, around 17% of which are singletons. Sample time point: after trial treatment. Treatment denoted: LDRT plus nivolumab, ipilimumab, low-dose cyclophosphamide and aspirin (RACIN trial). Nivolumab, ipilimumab, aspirin, low-dose cyclophosphamide and low-dose radiotherapy were all administered to the donors. This clonotype was seen repeatedly, ten times or more.

The chain has TRBV27 and TRBJ2-1; D is possibly TRBD1 or TRBD2 (5 bases each). The receptor's source is a male donor with prostate cancer. Material: PBMCs, obtained after low-dose radiotherapy plus immunotherapy. CDR3 protein: CASSYSVGTAVYNEQFF. In DNA, the CDR3 is TGTGCCAGCAGTTACAGTGTGGGGACCGCCGTCTACAATGAGCAGTTCTTC.